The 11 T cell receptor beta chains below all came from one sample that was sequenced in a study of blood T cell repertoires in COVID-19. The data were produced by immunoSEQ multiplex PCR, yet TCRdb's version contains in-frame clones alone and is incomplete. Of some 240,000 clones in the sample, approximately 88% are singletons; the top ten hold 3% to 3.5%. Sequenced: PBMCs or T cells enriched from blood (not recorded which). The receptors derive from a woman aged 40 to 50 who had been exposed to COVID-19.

In DNA form, the CDR3 reads TGTGCCAGCAGCAAGGACAGCTATGGCTACACCTTC. Protein: CASSKDSYGYTF. V is TRBV7-3 and J is TRBJ1-2; TRBD1 is a possible D gene (6 bases). The CDR3 spans 12 residues. From germline, CDR1 is SGHTA and CDR2 FQGTGA. The ends were cut back, 5 bases at V and 4 bases at J, with 8 bases in the middle.

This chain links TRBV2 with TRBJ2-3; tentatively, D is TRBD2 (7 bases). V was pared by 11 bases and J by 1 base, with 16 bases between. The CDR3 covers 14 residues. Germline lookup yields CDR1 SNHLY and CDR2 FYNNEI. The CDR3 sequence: CASGGALGTDTQYF. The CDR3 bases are TGTGCCTCTGGGGGGGCATTAGGCACAGATACGCAGTATTTT.

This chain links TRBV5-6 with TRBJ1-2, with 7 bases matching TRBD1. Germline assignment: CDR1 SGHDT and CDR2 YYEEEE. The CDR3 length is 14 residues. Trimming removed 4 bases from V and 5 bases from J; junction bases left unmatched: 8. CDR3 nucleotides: TGTGCCAGCAGCCGTACAGGGGAAGGGTATGGCTACACCTTC. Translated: CASSRTGEGYGYTF.

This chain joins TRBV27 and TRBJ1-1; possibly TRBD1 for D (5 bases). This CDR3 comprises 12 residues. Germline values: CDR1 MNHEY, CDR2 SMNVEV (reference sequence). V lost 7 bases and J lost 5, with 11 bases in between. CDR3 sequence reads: CASIGGVTEAFF. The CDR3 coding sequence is TGTGCCAGCATTGGAGGGGTAACTGAAGCTTTCTTT.

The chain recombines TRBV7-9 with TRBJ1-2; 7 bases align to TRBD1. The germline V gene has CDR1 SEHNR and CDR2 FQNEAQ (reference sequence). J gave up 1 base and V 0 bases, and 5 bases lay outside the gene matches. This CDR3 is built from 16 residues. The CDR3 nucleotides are TGTGCCAGCAGCTTAGCGGGGACAGCCTATAACTATGGCTACACCTTC. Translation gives CASSLAGTAYNYGYTF. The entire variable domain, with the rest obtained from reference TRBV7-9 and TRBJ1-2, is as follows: DTGVSQNPRHKITKRGQNVTFRCDPISEHNRLYWYRQTLGQGPEFLTYFQNEAQLEKSRLLSDRFSAERPKGSFSTLEIQRTEQGDSAMYLCASSLAGTAYNYGYTFGSGTRLTVV.

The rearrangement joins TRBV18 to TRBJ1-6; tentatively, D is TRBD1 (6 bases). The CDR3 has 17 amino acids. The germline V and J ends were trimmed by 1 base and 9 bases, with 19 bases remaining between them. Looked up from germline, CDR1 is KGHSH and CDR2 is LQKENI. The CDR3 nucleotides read TGTGCCAGCTCACCACGGTCCAGGGGATATCCACCTTCACCCCTCCACTTT. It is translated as CASSPRSRGYPPSPLHF. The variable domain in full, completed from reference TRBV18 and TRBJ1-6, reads NAGVMQNPRHLVRRRGQEARLRCSPMKGHSHVYWYRQLPEEGLKFMVYLQKENIIDESGMPKERFSAEFPKEGPSILRIQQVVRGDSAAYFCASSPRSRGYPPSPLHFGNGTRLTVT.

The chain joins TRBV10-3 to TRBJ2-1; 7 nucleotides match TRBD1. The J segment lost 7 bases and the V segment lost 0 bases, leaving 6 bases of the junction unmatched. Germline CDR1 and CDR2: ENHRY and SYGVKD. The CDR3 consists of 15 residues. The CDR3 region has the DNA TGTGCCATCAGTGAGTCTCAGGGGGTCGGGAATGAGCAGTTCTTC. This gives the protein CAISESQGVGNEQFF.

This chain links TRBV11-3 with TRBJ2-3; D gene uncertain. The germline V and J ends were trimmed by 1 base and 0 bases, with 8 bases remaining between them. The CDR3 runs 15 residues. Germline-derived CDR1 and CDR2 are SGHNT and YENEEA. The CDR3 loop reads CASSLAVLSTDTQYF. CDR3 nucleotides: TGTGCCAGCAGCTTAGCCGTCTTAAGCACAGATACGCAGTATTTT.

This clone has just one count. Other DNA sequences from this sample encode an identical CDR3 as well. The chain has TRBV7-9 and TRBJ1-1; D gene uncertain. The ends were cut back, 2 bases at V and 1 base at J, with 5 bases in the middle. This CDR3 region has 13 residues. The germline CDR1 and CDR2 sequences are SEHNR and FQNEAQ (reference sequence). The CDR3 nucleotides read TGTGCCAGCAGCTTATCGGGGAACACTGAAGCTTTCTTT. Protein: CASSLSGNTEAFF.

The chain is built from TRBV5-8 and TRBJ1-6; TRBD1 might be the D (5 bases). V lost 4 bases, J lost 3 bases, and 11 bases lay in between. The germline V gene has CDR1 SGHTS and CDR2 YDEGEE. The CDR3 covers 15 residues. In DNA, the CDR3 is TGTGCCAGCAGCCCCTTGGGGGGCTATAATTCACCCCTCCACTTT. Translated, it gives CASSPLGGYNSPLHF.

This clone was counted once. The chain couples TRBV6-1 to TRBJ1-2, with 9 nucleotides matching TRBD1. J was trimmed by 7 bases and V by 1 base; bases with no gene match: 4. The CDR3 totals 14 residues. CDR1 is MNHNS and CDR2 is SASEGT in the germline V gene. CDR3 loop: CASSEVGQGGGYTF. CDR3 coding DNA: TGTGCCAGCAGTGAAGTGGGACAGGGTGGTGGCTACACCTTC.